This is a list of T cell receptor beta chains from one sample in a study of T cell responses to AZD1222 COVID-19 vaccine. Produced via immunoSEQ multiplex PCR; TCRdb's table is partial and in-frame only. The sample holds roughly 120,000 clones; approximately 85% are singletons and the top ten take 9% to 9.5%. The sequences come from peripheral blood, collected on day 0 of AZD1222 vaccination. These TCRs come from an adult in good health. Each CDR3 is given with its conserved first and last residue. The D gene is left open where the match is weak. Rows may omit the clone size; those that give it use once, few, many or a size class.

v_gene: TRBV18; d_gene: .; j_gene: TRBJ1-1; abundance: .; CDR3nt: TGTGCCAGCTCACCCCCCTCAGGGAGTGCAGCTTTCTTT; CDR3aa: CASSPPSGSAAFF
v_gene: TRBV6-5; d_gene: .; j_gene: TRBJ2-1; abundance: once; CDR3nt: TGTGCCAGCAGTTCTTCCCCCCCGTACAATGAGCAGTTCTTC; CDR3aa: CASSSSPPYNEQFF
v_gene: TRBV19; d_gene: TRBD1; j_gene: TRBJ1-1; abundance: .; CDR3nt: TGTGCCAGTAGTTCCACAGGGGGCATCGACACTGAAGCTTTCTTT; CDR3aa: CASSSTGGIDTEAFF
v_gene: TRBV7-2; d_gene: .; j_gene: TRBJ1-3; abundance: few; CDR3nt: TGTGCCAGCAGCTCCAGAGGCTCTGGAAACACCATATATTTT; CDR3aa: CASSSRGSGNTIYF
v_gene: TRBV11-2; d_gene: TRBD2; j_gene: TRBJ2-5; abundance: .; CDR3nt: TGTGCCAGCAGCTTACTCCTAGCGGGAGGGCCCCGAGAGACCCAGTACTTC; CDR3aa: CASSLLLAGGPRETQYF
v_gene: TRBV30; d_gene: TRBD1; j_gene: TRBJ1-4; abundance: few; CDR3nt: TGTGCCTGGGGTCTGTGGGGGACAGGGAATGAAAAACTGTTTTTT; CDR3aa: CAWGLWGTGNEKLFF
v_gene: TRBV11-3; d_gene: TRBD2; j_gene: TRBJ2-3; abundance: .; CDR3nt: TGTGCCAGCAGCTCCTCATGGGGGGATAGCGGGAGCACAGATACGCAGTATTTT; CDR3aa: CASSSSWGDSGSTDTQYF
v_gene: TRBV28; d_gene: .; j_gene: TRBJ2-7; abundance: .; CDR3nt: TGTGCCAGCAGCACCTACGAGCAGTACTTC; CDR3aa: CASSTYEQYF
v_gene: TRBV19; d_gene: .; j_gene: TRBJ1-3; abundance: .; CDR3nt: TGTGCCAGAAAAGGACGGCGCTCTGGAAACACCATATATTTT; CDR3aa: CARKGRRSGNTIYF
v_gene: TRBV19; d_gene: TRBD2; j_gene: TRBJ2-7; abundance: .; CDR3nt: TGTGCCAGTAGTCTCAAACTAGCGGGGACCTACGAGCAGTACTTC; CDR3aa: CASSLKLAGTYEQYF
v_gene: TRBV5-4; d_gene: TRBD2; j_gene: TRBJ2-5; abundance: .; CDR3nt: TGTGCCAGCAGCTCTCGGACTAGCTCGTTGGAGACCCAGTACTTC; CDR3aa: CASSSRTSSLETQYF
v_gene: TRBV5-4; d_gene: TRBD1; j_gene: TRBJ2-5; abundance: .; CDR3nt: TGTGCCAGCAGCCCCGGGACAGCCAGAGAAGAGACCCAGTACTTC; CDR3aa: CASSPGTAREETQYF
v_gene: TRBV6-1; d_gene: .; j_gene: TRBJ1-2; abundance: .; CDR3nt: TGTGCCAGCAGTGAACTCCGGAACTATGGCTACACCTTC; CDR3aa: CASSELRNYGYTF
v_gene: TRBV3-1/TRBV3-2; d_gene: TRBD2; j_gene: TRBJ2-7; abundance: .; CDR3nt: TGTGCCAGCAGCCAGTGGCCTAGCGGCTCCTACGAGCAGTACTTC; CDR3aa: CASSQWPSGSYEQYF
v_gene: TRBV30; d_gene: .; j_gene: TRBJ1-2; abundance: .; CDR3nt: TGTGCCTGGAGTGTACCCCCTTCGGGGTATCGGGGCTACACCTTC; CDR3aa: CAWSVPPSGYRGYTF